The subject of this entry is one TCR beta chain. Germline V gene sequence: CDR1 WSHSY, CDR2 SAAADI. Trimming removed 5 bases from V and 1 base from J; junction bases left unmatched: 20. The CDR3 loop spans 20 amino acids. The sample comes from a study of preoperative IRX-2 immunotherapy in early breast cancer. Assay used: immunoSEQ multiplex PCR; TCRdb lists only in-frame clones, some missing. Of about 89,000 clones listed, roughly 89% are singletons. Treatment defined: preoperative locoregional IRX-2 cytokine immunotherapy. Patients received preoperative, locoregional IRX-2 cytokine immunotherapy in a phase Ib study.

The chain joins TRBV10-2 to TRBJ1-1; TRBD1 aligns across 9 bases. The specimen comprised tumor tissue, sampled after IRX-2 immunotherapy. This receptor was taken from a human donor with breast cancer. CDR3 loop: CASSNNRRPGQGQGNTEAFF. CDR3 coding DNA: TGCGCCAGCAGTAATAACCGCCGGCCGGGACAGGGTCAGGGGAACACTGAAGCTTTCTTT.